Here is one T cell receptor (beta chain) with its context. This record comes from a study of technical replicates of blood from a few donors. Germline CDR1 is SGHDT and CDR2 is YYEEEE. Trimming removed 2 bases from V and 1 base from J, with 13 bases in between. CDR3 length: 16 residues. The table came from immunoSEQ multiplex PCR; TCRdb's copy has only in-frame clones and leaves some out. The sample includes 65,000 to 80,000 clones, 95% to 98% seen only once; the top ten take about 0.3%. This receptor was identified in a human donor in good health. The chain joins TRBV5-6 to TRBJ1-5; weak D call: TRBD1 (5 bases). The sequencing sample was made of T cells isolated from PBMCs. Here the CDR3 DNA reads TGTGCCAGCAGCTTCGGTGGGGCTCTAAGCAATCAGCCCCAGCATTTT. Its translation is CASSFGGALSNQPQHF.